This T cell receptor beta chain was obtained from a study of OX40 agonist ivuxolimab in advanced cancers. On the study more broadly: Ivuxolimab was administered intravenously to patients at 0.01 to 10 mg/kg every 2 weeks. Of the patients, three showed partial responses, one with hepatocellular carcinoma and two with cutaneous melanoma. General study points: Nonresponders, in some cases, also had low normalized T-cell clonal expansion.

Sequencing used immunoSEQ multiplex PCR; TCRdb keeps in-frame clones, though not all of them. The profile shows some 110,000 clones, just over 90% of them singletons. The V and J ends lost 6 bases and 0 bases, in that order; junction bases with no gene match: 6. There are 17 residues in the CDR3. Germline V gene data show CDR1 as KGHSH and CDR2 as LQKENI. With regard to this clone: As yet, its antigen is unknown.

Sample: CD4+ or CD8+ T cells sorted from blood, taken in a trial of the OX40 agonist ivuxolimab. The TCR comes from an adult with an advanced solid tumor such as melanoma, head and neck, liver or kidney cancer. V usage is TRBV18 and J usage is TRBJ1-3; 12 nucleotides agree with TRBD1. Here the CDR3 DNA reads TGTGCCAGCTCCCCGGGACAGGGGGCCCACTCTGGAAACACCATATATTTT. Its translation is CASSPGQGAHSGNTIYF. The whole variable domain, filled in from reference TRBV18 and TRBJ1-3, reads NAGVMQNPRHLVRRRGQEARLRCSPMKGHSHVYWYRQLPEEGLKFMVYLQKENIIDESGMPKERFSAEFPKEGPSILRIQQVVRGDSAAYFCASSPGQGAHSGNTIYFGEGSWLTVV.